Listed here is a single TCR beta chain. TCRdb reanalysed the 5' RACE reads using MiXCR and keeps one entry per CDR3 protein. This table holds some 240,000 distinct CDR3 sequences, about 8.5% found once. V shed 0 bases and J shed 5 bases, with 14 bases lying between them. The CDR3 is 16 amino acids. The V gene's germline CDR1 is LGHNA and CDR2 YNFKEQ. This record comes from a study of identical twins. These data also featured in a second study, about yellow fever vaccine responses in identical twins.

The chain carries TRBV4-2 and TRBJ1-5; perhaps TRBD1 as D (6 bases). The sequenced sample consisted of CD8+ T cells sorted from blood. The receptor's source is a woman younger than 30 in good health. CDR3 DNA sequence: TGTGCCAGCAGCCAAGATCAGGATGGGGGGCATCAGCCCCAGCATTTT. It codes for CASSQDQDGGHQPQHF.